The entry that follows covers one TCR beta chain sequence. This clonotype was found a few times. The antigen this receptor binds is unknown. Base qualities are not provided; no much larger clone lies one nucleotide away. Sample time point, as interpreted from the label and publication: pre-sensitization, week 0. Sample treatment or condition, as interpreted from the label and publication: therapeutic diphenylcyclopropenone sensitization with weekly scalp DPC. At every patch-test visit, the blood draw took place before the patch test was put on. Eligible patients were aged 18 to 70, diagnosed with alopecia, deemed suitable for DPC therapy, and excluded if pregnant. Total RNA was isolated from unfractionated whole blood collected in Tempus Blood RNA tubes. The data belong to a study of human T cells and chemical hapten exposure (dated by TCRdb to the early 2020s). About the study as a whole: For sensitization, 2% DPC in acetone was applied to a 2 cm by 2 cm area of upper inner arm skin. Throughout the approximately 25-week study period, patients were also given weekly therapeutic DPC doses on the scalp. Patch testing on the upper back used Finn chambers containing 0.01% DPC, with scoring done after 6 days according to International Contact Dermatitis Research Group standards. The study tracked peripheral blood TCR repertoire changes in vivo during primary and secondary sensitization to the hapten diphenylcyclopropenone (DPC) in alopecia patients. Patient blood was sampled pre-sensitization (week 0) and at 2, 6 and about 24 weeks after DPC sensitization. The libraries were sequenced as a pool, and the TCR yield per sample differed mostly because of small variations in library volumes within the pool. The patient cohort, mostly female, included alopecia areata with under or over 50% scalp involvement, alopecia totalis and alopecia universalis. About 30 alopecia patients provided blood for TCR sequencing at one to four time points (pre-sensitization, 2, 6 and 24 weeks).

The junction carries 18 bases between V and J, which are trimmed by 6 bases and 1 base respectively. The CDR3 covers 17 residues, taking in both the cysteine and the phenylalanine. Just CDR3 DNA is preserved here, 51 bases in frame from base 1. From the germline V gene (reference sequence), CDR1 is SEHNR and CDR2 is FQNEAQ. Broad study findings and their caveats: Compared with pre-sensitization or healthy control sets, expanded TCRs formed significantly more large CDR3 similarity clusters, which is consistent with antigen-driven responses. Alopecia, a presumed autoimmune disease, was present in all patients, so the immune response of the patients might differ from that of healthy individuals. The number of PT1 expanded TCRs positively correlated with patch test score, significant at thresholds 8, 16 and 32 but not 4. Repeated subsampling changed both the strength of the expansion versus patch-test correlation and the threshold at which that correlation became significant. DPC sensitization did not change how many TCRs were above 1 in 1000 frequency, and no evidence was found of alterations in global repertoire structure.

The library was obtained by RACE. Sequencer: NextSeq 500. During library preparation, unique molecular identifiers were attached to individual cDNA molecules so that TCRs could be counted quantitatively and reproducibly. Each blood RNA sample was used to sequence both TCR alpha and TCR beta chains. The authors' pipeline ran thus. A median of roughly 98,000 TCRs per sample was observed, with a range of about 23,224 to 750,000. The Decombinator software suite was used to annotate V, J and CDR3 in the TCR reads. For the PS versus PT1 abundance plots, all samples were subsampled to the same number of TCRs (28,000). Expanded TCRs were defined as absent before sensitization and observed at least eight times at the 2-week time point. Clones were called with MiXCR by TCRdb after fastp trimmed the public reads at Q25, and only in-frame beta chains were retained. Rows with one shared CDR3 protein collapse into an entry with the most common genes and DNA. The V and J calls follow TCRdb's processing rather than the paper's. Present in this sample are approximately 370,000 distinct CDR3 sequences, 4.5% to 5.5% of which were seen just once. Around 8.8% of the sample goes to the ten largest clones.

The sample was whole blood, taken in connection with sensitization to the hapten diphenylcyclopropenone (DPC). The TCR comes from a woman between 18 and 29 years old with alopecia areata. Some clones in this sample may be carry-over from other donors' samples. This sequence uses TRBV7-9 and TRBJ1-4, with a tentative D gene TRBD1 over 6 matching bases. Here the CDR3 is given as CASRGATGPETNEKLFF. The nucleotide sequence is TGTGCCAGCAGGGGTGCGACAGGACCGGAAACTAATGAAAAACTGTTTTTT. The CDR3, completed at both ends by the reference TRBV7-9 and TRBJ1-4 genes, gives the full variable domain DTGVSQNPRHKITKRGQNVTFRCDPISEHNRLYWYRQTLGQGPEFLTYFQNEAQLEKSRLLSDRFSAERPKGSFSTLEIQRTEQGDSAMYLCASRGATGPETNEKLFFGSGTQLSVL.